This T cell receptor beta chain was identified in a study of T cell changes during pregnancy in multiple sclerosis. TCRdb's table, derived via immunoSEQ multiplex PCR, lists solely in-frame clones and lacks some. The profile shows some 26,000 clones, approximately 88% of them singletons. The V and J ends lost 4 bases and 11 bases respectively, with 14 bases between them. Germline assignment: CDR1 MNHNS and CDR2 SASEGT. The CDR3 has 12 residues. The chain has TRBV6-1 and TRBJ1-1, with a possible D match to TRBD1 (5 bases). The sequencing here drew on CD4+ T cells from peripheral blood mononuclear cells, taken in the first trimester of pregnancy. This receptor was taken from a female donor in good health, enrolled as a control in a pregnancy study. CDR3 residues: CASSGGGVSAFF. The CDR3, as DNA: TGTGCCAGCAGTGGGGGGGGAGTGTCGGCTTTCTTT.